This TCR beta chain was recovered during a study of T cell repertoires in cytomegalovirus infection. About the study: Public TCR beta signatures were indicative of both CMV infection and a matching HLA type.

This clonotype appeared many times. What it binds is not known. Study-level points and caveats: Summed frequency of public TCR beta families distinguished CMV carriers with the relevant HLA. In two of eight donors, the top clonotype was HLA-C-restricted CMV-specific.

V lost 5 bases and J lost 5, with 16 bases in between. Per germline, CDR1 SGHVS and CDR2 FNYEAQ. This CDR3 has 15 residues. TCRdb reprocessed the reads via MiXCR and lists one record per CDR3 protein. The sample lists 250,000 or so distinct CDR3 sequences; approximately 10% were seen once. This TCR was sampled from a human donor in good health (CMV status not recorded). Some clones in this sample may be carry-over from other donors' samples. Sequencing input: PBMCs. J is TRBJ2-1 and V is TRBV7-6; a weak D match, TRBD1 (5 bases). In DNA, the CDR3 is TGTGCCAGCAGCATAGACCCTGACAGTAACAATGAGCAGTTCTTC. It yields the protein CASSIDPDSNNEQFF.